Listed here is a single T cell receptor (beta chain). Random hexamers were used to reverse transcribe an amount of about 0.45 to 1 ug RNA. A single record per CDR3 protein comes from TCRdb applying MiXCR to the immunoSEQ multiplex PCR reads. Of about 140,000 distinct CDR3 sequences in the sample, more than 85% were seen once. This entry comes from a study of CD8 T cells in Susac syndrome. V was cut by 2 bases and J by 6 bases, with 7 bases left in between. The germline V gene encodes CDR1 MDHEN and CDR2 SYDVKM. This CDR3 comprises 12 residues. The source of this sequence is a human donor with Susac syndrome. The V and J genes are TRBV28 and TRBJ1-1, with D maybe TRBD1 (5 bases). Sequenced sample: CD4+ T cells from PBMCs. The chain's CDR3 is CASSLGGPEAFF. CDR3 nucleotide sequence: TGTGCCAGCAGTTTAGGGGGACCTGAAGCTTTCTTT.